These T cell receptor beta chains were read from a single sample in a study of OX40 agonist ivuxolimab in advanced cancers. Libraries were prepared by immunoSEQ multiplex PCR; TCRdb keeps only in-frame clonotypes and omits some of them. The sample yields 65,000 to 75,000 clones, approximately 88% seen once. The specimen comprised CD4+ or CD8+ T cells sorted from blood, sampled in a trial of the OX40 agonist ivuxolimab. All receptors come from an adult with an advanced solid tumor such as melanoma, head and neck, liver or kidney cancer. CDR3s include the opening cysteine and the closing phenylalanine or tryptophan. A D gene is named only where the DNA matches it firmly. Where a row states a size, it is once, few, many or the class of an expanded clone; other rows omit it.

v_call: TRBV25-1
clone_size: few
j_call: TRBJ2-3
d_call: -
cdr3_aa: CASSPVRSGLSTDTQYF
cdr3_nt: TGTGCCAGCAGTCCCGTAAGATCGGGCCTTAGCACAGATACGCAGTATTTT

v_call: TRBV6-5
clone_size: -
j_call: TRBJ1-4
d_call: -
cdr3_aa: CASRRGGEKLFF
cdr3_nt: TGTGCCAGCAGACGGGGGGGGGAAAAACTGTTTTTT

v_call: TRBV6-5
clone_size: -
j_call: TRBJ1-1
d_call: -
cdr3_aa: CAASGGRNTEAFF
cdr3_nt: TGTGCCGCCTCCGGGGGTCGGAACACTGAAGCTTTCTTT

v_call: TRBV9
clone_size: -
j_call: TRBJ2-5
d_call: -
cdr3_aa: CASSSRTQETQYF
cdr3_nt: TGTGCCAGCAGCTCCCGGACCCAAGAGACCCAGTACTTC

v_call: TRBV6-1
clone_size: -
j_call: TRBJ2-1
d_call: TRBD1
cdr3_aa: CATRRGQGFGNEQFF
cdr3_nt: TGTGCCACACGCAGGGGACAGGGGTTTGGAAATGAGCAGTTCTTC

v_call: TRBV7-8
clone_size: once
j_call: TRBJ1-2
d_call: TRBD1
cdr3_aa: CASSPGDRDYGYTF
cdr3_nt: TGTGCCAGCAGCCCCGGGGACAGGGACTATGGCTACACCTTC

v_call: TRBV5-1
clone_size: -
j_call: TRBJ2-7
d_call: TRBD1
cdr3_aa: CASSSSGGVDEQYF
cdr3_nt: TGCGCCAGCAGCTCCTCAGGGGGAGTGGACGAGCAGTACTTC

v_call: TRBV19
clone_size: few
j_call: TRBJ2-7
d_call: TRBD1
cdr3_aa: CASSPWRTGLRYEQYF
cdr3_nt: TGTGCCAGTAGTCCATGGCGGACAGGACTTCGCTACGAGCAGTACTTC

v_call: TRBV11-2
clone_size: -
j_call: TRBJ2-7
d_call: TRBD2
cdr3_aa: CASSLGSVFGTSGKYEQYF
cdr3_nt: TGTGCCAGCAGCTTAGGTTCAGTCTTTGGGACTAGCGGTAAATACGAGCAGTACTTC

v_call: TRBV18
clone_size: -
j_call: TRBJ1-1
d_call: -
cdr3_aa: CASSPGNLNTEAFF
cdr3_nt: TGTGCCAGCTCACCAGGGAACCTGAACACTGAAGCTTTCTTT

v_call: TRBV19
clone_size: -
j_call: TRBJ2-3
d_call: -
cdr3_aa: CASKGGRERTDTQYF
cdr3_nt: TGTGCCAGTAAGGGGGGGCGGGAGAGGACAGATACGCAGTATTTT

v_call: TRBV7-8
clone_size: -
j_call: TRBJ2-3
d_call: TRBD2
cdr3_aa: CASSVGPGLASTDTQYF
cdr3_nt: TGTGCCAGCAGCGTGGGACCGGGACTAGCGAGCACAGATACGCAGTATTTT

v_call: TRBV27
clone_size: -
j_call: TRBJ1-4
d_call: -
cdr3_aa: CASRGGPATNEKLFF
cdr3_nt: TGTGCCAGCAGGGGGGGGCCCGCAACTAATGAAAAACTGTTTTTT

v_call: TRBV5-1
clone_size: -
j_call: TRBJ2-3
d_call: -
cdr3_aa: CASSLGLVTDTQYF
cdr3_nt: TGCGCCAGCAGCTTGGGACTAGTAACTGATACGCAGTATTTT

v_call: TRBV12-5
clone_size: -
j_call: TRBJ2-7
d_call: TRBD2
cdr3_aa: CASEVSGSPEANYEQYF
cdr3_nt: TGTGCTAGTGAGGTAAGCGGGAGCCCTGAGGCGAACTACGAGCAGTACTTC

v_call: TRBV18
clone_size: once
j_call: TRBJ2-1
d_call: TRBD1
cdr3_aa: CASSPPGGREVNEQFF
cdr3_nt: TGTGCCAGCTCACCGCCAGGGGGTAGGGAAGTGAATGAGCAGTTCTTC

v_call: TRBV27
clone_size: -
j_call: TRBJ2-7
d_call: -
cdr3_aa: CASSLSLLEGQYF
cdr3_nt: TGTGCCAGCAGTTTATCCCTTCTGGAGGGGCAGTACTTC

v_call: TRBV7-2
clone_size: once
j_call: TRBJ2-7
d_call: -
cdr3_aa: CASSLEGQPIYEQYF
cdr3_nt: TGTGCCAGCAGCTTAGAGGGGCAGCCCATATACGAGCAGTACTTC

v_call: TRBV6-6
clone_size: -
j_call: TRBJ2-1
d_call: -
cdr3_aa: CAALPGLDYNEQFF
cdr3_nt: TGTGCCGCCCTCCCTGGCCTAGACTACAATGAGCAGTTCTTC

v_call: TRBV10-3
clone_size: -
j_call: TRBJ2-1
d_call: TRBD2
cdr3_aa: CAIREGTSGNEQFF
cdr3_nt: TGTGCCATCAGAGAAGGGACTAGCGGGAATGAGCAGTTCTTC

v_call: TRBV5-1
clone_size: -
j_call: TRBJ2-1
d_call: TRBD2
cdr3_aa: CASSLAPGTSGSNEQFF
cdr3_nt: TGCGCCAGCAGCTTGGCACCCGGGACTAGCGGGAGTAATGAGCAGTTCTTC

v_call: TRBV9
clone_size: -
j_call: TRBJ1-1
d_call: -
cdr3_aa: CASSVGGGRFTEAFF
cdr3_nt: TGTGCCAGCAGCGTAGGTGGGGGGCGTTTCACTGAAGCTTTCTTT

v_call: TRBV28
clone_size: -
j_call: TRBJ1-4
d_call: -
cdr3_aa: CASILRGASEKLFF
cdr3_nt: TGTGCCAGCATTTTGCGGGGGGCAAGTGAAAAACTGTTTTTT

v_call: TRBV29-1
clone_size: -
j_call: TRBJ2-5
d_call: -
cdr3_aa: CSVSQSQETQYF
cdr3_nt: TGCAGCGTTTCACAGAGCCAAGAGACCCAGTACTTC

v_call: TRBV7-8
clone_size: -
j_call: TRBJ2-7
d_call: TRBD2
cdr3_aa: CASSRTSGNYEQYF
cdr3_nt: TGTGCCAGCAGCCGGACTAGCGGTAACTACGAGCAGTACTTC

v_call: TRBV5-5
clone_size: once
j_call: TRBJ1-4
d_call: TRBD1
cdr3_aa: CASSLGDRGANEKLFF
cdr3_nt: TGTGCCAGCAGCTTGGGGGACAGGGGTGCTAATGAAAAACTGTTTTTT